One sample yielded the 19 T cell receptor beta chains listed below, sequenced in a study of CD8 T cells in ankylosing spondylitis. The study, taken as a whole, reports: Fewer than 10 highly homologous variants formed a TCR beta motif that appeared characteristic of ankylosing spondylitis blood.

Their cognate antigens are unknown. MiXCR was run by TCRdb on the 5' RACE reads, yielding one entry per CDR3 protein. The sample includes 200,000 to 250,000 distinct CDR3 sequences, about 18% seen only once; the top ten take under 45%. Sequences were obtained from blood, either unsorted or a sorted T cell fraction (not recorded which). The receptors derive from a male donor with ankylosing spondylitis.

This clonotype has just a few counts. The V call is TRBV20-1, the J call TRBJ2-1, with D unresolved. The V end lost 0 bases, the J end lost 6 bases, and 21 bases lay between the germline ends. From germline, CDR1 is DFQATT and CDR2 SNEGSKA (reference sequence). The CDR3 runs to 17 residues. CDR3 sequence: CSARETGRVRQINEQFF. In DNA form, the CDR3 reads TGCAGTGCTAGAGAAACCGGAAGAGTGAGGCAGATCAATGAGCAGTTCTTC.

This chain joins TRBV7-8 and TRBJ2-7, with D possibly being TRBD1 or TRBD2 (6 bases each). V was cut by 1 base and J by 3 bases, with 10 bases left in between. Germline assignment: CDR1 SGHVS and CDR2 FQNEAQ. The CDR3 sequence is 14 residues long. This CDR3 reads CASSLEGGLYEQYF. CDR3 bases: TGTGCCAGCAGCTTAGAAGGGGGGCTCTACGAGCAGTACTTC.

The gene calls are TRBV5-4 and TRBJ1-2; 11 positions match TRBD1. Unmatched junction bases numbered 3, after V lost 3 bases and J lost 2 bases. The CDR3 sequence is 15 residues long. Germline CDR1 reads SGHNT; CDR2 reads YYREEE (reference sequence). CDR3 sequence reads: CASSSWTGGNYGYTF. CDR3 nucleotides: TGTGCCAGCAGCTCATGGACAGGGGGCAACTATGGCTACACCTTC.

J is TRBJ2-1 and V is TRBV5-6; D might be TRBD2 (5 bases). In germline, CDR1 is SGHDT, CDR2 YYEEEE. The CDR3 is 12 residues long. V lost 6 bases, J lost 9 bases, and 13 bases lay in between. The CDR3 here is CASTGGSSEQFF. The CDR3 DNA sequence: TGTGCCAGCACTGGCGGGTCAAGTGAGCAGTTCTTC.

The chain recombines TRBV27 with TRBJ2-1; D is uncertain. Trimming removed 3 bases at V and 4 bases at J, with 1 base between. The germline V gene encodes CDR1 MNHEY and CDR2 SMNVEV (reference sequence). This CDR3 comprises 11 residues. CDR3 sequence: CASSFYNEQFF. CDR3 sequence (DNA): TGTGCCAGCAGTTTTTACAATGAGCAGTTCTTC.

This clonotype occurred a few times. The V gene is TRBV12-3 or TRBV12-4, the J gene TRBJ2-7; 11 bases line up with TRBD1. Germline trimming cut 3 bases from V and 3 bases from J; bases unmatched to any gene: 1. The CDR3 runs 14 residues. CDR3 residues: CASSLDRGHYEQYF. Here the CDR3 DNA reads TGTGCCAGCAGTTTGGACAGGGGGCACTACGAGCAGTACTTC.

This clonotype was counted a few times. V and J are TRBV7-9 and TRBJ1-1; 7 bases match TRBD1. This CDR3 is 13 amino acids long. Per germline, CDR1 SEHNR and CDR2 FQNEAQ (reference sequence). The V and J ends lost 5 bases and 6 bases, in that order; junction bases with no gene match: 6. CDR3 sequence (DNA): TGTGCCAGCAGCCCTAGGGACAGAGCTGAAGCTTTCTTT. Translating it yields CASSPRDRAEAFF.

The sample holds many counts of this clonotype. The chain is built from TRBV4-3 and TRBJ2-7; no reliable D call. CDR1 is LGHNA and CDR2 is YSLEER in the germline V gene. The CDR3 spans 14 residues. V gave up 0 bases and J gave up 2 bases, with 8 bases separating them. This chain's CDR3 is CASSQEYYTYEQYF. The CDR3 DNA reads as TGCGCCAGCAGCCAAGAGTACTACACCTACGAGCAGTACTTC.

J is TRBJ2-7 and V is TRBV4-1; D is unclear. V was shortened by 3 bases and J by 5 bases, with 23 bases between the two germline ends. The CDR3 loop spans 17 amino acids. Germline values: CDR1 MGHRA, CDR2 YSYEKL. CDR3 residues: CASSHRAERVSFHEQYF. CDR3 in DNA: TGCGCCAGCAGCCACCGAGCAGAAAGGGTATCTTTCCACGAGCAGTACTTC.

This sequence joins TRBV29-1 and TRBJ1-1; no clear D gene. This CDR3 has 14 amino acids. Germline V CDR1 and CDR2: SQVTM, ANQGSEA. V was cut by 3 bases and J by 0 bases, with 11 bases left in between. CDR3 loop: CSVEEVGMNTEAFF. The CDR3, as DNA: TGCAGCGTTGAGGAGGTAGGCATGAACACTGAAGCTTTCTTT. Supplemented by reference TRBV29-1 and TRBJ1-1, the full variable domain reads SAVISQKPSRDICQRGTSLTIQCQVDSQVTMMFWYRQQPGQSLTLIATANQGSEATYESGFVIDKFPISRPNLTFSTLTVSNMSPEDSSIYLCSVEEVGMNTEAFFGQGTRLTVV.

J is TRBJ2-3 and V is TRBV4-3; possibly TRBD2 for D (5 bases). CDR1 is LGHNA and CDR2 is YSLEER in the germline V gene. The germline V and J ends were trimmed by 0 bases and 5 bases, with 12 bases remaining between them. The CDR3 loop spans 15 amino acids. The CDR3 is CASSQDVGSGDTQYF. The CDR3 nucleotides read TGCGCCAGCAGCCAAGATGTGGGGAGCGGAGATACGCAGTATTTT.

This clonotype has more than one count but fewer than ten. This chain connects TRBV12-3 or TRBV12-4 to TRBJ2-1; TRBD2 aligns across 11 bases. V was clipped by 5 bases and J by 0 bases; unmatched bases: 0. The CDR3 runs 15 residues. This chain's CDR3 is CASSGTSGSYNEQFF. The DNA for the CDR3 is TGTGCCAGCAGTGGGACTAGCGGCTCCTACAATGAGCAGTTCTTC.

The J gene is TRBJ2-7, the V gene TRBV7-9; D gene uncertain. V was shortened by 5 bases and J by 2 bases, with 10 bases between the two germline ends. Germline V CDR1 and CDR2: SEHNR, FQNEAQ (reference sequence). The CDR3 spans 13 residues. Here the CDR3 DNA reads TGTGCCAGCAGCCTTCCAGGTCCCTACGAGCAGTACTTC. This gives the protein CASSLPGPYEQYF.

This chain uses TRBV9 with TRBJ2-7; a weak D match, TRBD2 (5 bases). The CDR3 spans 14 residues. Germline V gene sequence: CDR1 SGDLS, CDR2 YYNGEE. The ends were cut back, 6 bases at V and 3 bases at J, with 16 bases in the middle. Here the CDR3 DNA reads TGTGCCAGCAACCCCACGGGGAATGACTACGAGCAGTACTTC. Translation: CASNPTGNDYEQYF. Full variable domain (outside the CDR3, taken from reference TRBV9 and TRBJ2-7): DSGVTQTPKHLITATGQRVTLRCSPRSGDLSVYWYQQSLDQGLQFLIQYYNGEERAKGNILERFSAQQFPDLHSELNLSSLELGDSALYFCASNPTGNDYEQYFGPGTRLTVT.

The CDR3: CASSYALGREGYTF. As DNA, the CDR3 is TGTGCCAGCAGTTACGCTTTGGGCAGGGAAGGCTACACCTTC. The rearrangement links TRBV6-5 to TRBJ1-2; D possibly corresponds to TRBD1 (5 bases). There are 14 residues in the CDR3. In germline, CDR1 is MNHEY, CDR2 SVGAGI. The V end was cut by 2 bases, the J end by 8 bases, with 15 bases between.

The V call is TRBV19, the J call TRBJ1-5; D perhaps matches TRBD1 (6 bases). The V gene lost 9 bases and the J gene lost 0 bases, with 15 bases spanning the gap. The CDR3 covers 15 residues. The germline V gene encodes CDR1 LNHDA and CDR2 SQIVND (reference sequence). CDR3 residues: CASEMDRNSNQPQHF. In nucleotides, the CDR3 is TGTGCCAGCGAGATGGACAGAAATAGCAATCAGCCCCAGCATTTT. Drawing the rest from reference TRBV19 and TRBJ1-5, the complete variable domain is DGGITQSPKYLFRKEGQNVTLSCEQNLNHDAMYWYRQDPGQGLRLIYYSQIVNDFQKGDIAEGYSVSREKKESFPLTVTSAQKNPTAFYLCASEMDRNSNQPQHFGDGTRLSIL.

This clonotype was counted a few times. V is TRBV3-1 and J is TRBJ2-1, with 7 bases identical to TRBD2. The CDR3 contains 14 residues. V shed 1 base and J 9 bases; nucleotides not matched to a gene: 6. Germline V lookup: CDR1 LGHDT, CDR2 YNNKEL (reference sequence). In DNA, the CDR3 is TGTGCCAGCAGCCAAGGGCAGCGGGGTACTGAGCAGTTCTTC. Translated: CASSQGQRGTEQFF.

This clonotype appeared a few times. The chain carries TRBV6-1 and TRBJ1-4; possibly TRBD1 for D (6 bases). This CDR3 spans 15 amino acids. Per the germline V gene, CDR1 is MNHNS and CDR2 is SASEGT. With 6 bases removed from V and 0 bases from J, the gap between germline ends came to 11 bases. The CDR3 here is CASSNGQTTNEKLFF. The CDR3, as DNA: TGTGCCAGCAGCAACGGACAGACAACTAATGAAAAACTGTTTTTT.

This clonotype was seen only a few times. The J gene is TRBJ2-1, the V gene TRBV6-1; D gene ambiguous. Trimming removed 6 bases at V and 3 bases at J, with 12 bases between. The CDR3 has 14 residues. Germline assignment: CDR1 MNHNS and CDR2 SASEGT. For the CDR3, the DNA is TGTGCCAGCAGGGAAACTCAGAACTACAATGAGCAGTTCTTC. It codes for CASRETQNYNEQFF.